Below are 10 T cell receptor beta chains sequenced from a single sample in a study of blood T cells in healthy people across ages. Alongside a J-beta primer mix, a sample-barcoded 5' primer served in a second PCR lasting roughly 6 to 11 cycles. MiXCR, applied by TCRdb to the 5' RACE reads, yields one record per CDR3 protein. Of approximately 780,000 distinct CDR3 sequences listed, about 26% are singletons. These sequences were also reported in another study, on T cells of mothers and their children.

The material sequenced was blood. Receptor source: a boy aged 5-17 years in good health.

This clonotype was seen more than once but under ten times. Likely a read error: the CDR3 ends without its conserved phenylalanine or tryptophan. The genes are TRBV4-2 and TRBJ2-5, with a tentative D call TRBD2 (7 bases). Looked up from germline, CDR1 is LGHNA and CDR2 is YNFKEQ. The CDR3 is 15 amino acids. Trimming shortened V by 0 bases and J by 2 bases, and 10 bases separated the two germline ends. The DNA of the CDR3 is TGTGCCAGCAGCCAAGAAAGGGGGGGTCAAGAGACCCAGTACCTC. This sequence encodes CASSQERGGQETQYL.

The chain couples TRBV7-2 to TRBJ2-7; D not resolved. V dropped 0 bases and J dropped 7 bases, with 4 bases sitting between them. This CDR3 is built from 11 residues. Per germline, CDR1 SGHTA and CDR2 FQGNSA. The CDR3 here is CASSLAGEQYV. CDR3 DNA sequence: TGTGCCAGCAGCTTAGCGGGAGAGCAGTACGTC.

A remark on this clonotype: One end of the junction fails to match germline, which may point to a read error. The chain couples TRBV29-1 to TRBJ2-1, with 14 bases lining up with TRBD2. This CDR3 region has 15 residues. From germline, CDR1 is SQVTM and CDR2 ANQGSEA. The CDR3 DNA is TGCAGCGCCACAGGACTAGCGGGGGGAAAAGAGACCCAGTGCTTC. Residues: CSATGLAGGKETQCF.

As concerns this clonotype: A read error may account for a junction end that differs from germline. The gene calls are TRBV6-2 or TRBV6-3 and TRBJ2-5; TRBD2 matches 10 bases. Germline values: CDR1 MNHEY, CDR2 SVGEGT. CDR3 length: 15 amino acids. This CDR3 reads CACSYGLAVQETQCF. CDR3 in DNA: TGTGCCTGCAGTTATGGACTAGCGGTACAAGAGACCCAGTGCTTC.

This clonotype has a handful of counts. The rearrangement uses TRBV5-1 and TRBJ2-5; 7 nucleotides match TRBD1. The end of the DNA fits TRBJ2-7 better, so the J call may be wrong. This CDR3 spans 13 amino acids. Per germline, CDR1 SGHRS and CDR2 YFSETQ. As DNA, the CDR3 is TGCGCCAGCAGCTTCGACAGGGCTCACGAGCAGTACTTC. Translation gives CASSFDRAHEQYF.

On this clonotype: One junction end disagrees with the germline gene, perhaps due to a read error. The rearrangement uses TRBV5-1 and TRBJ2-1; D perhaps matches TRBD1 (6 bases). CDR1 is SGHRS, CDR2 YFSETQ, per germline. The CDR3 length is 13 residues. The CDR3 loop reads CASSWGLANGQFF. The CDR3 nucleotides are TGCGCCAGCAGCTGGGGGCTAGCCAATGGGCAGTTCTTC.

This clonotype came up many times. The gene calls are TRBV14 and TRBJ2-5; D gene ambiguous. The J call is uncertain, as TRBJ2-7 better fits the DNA end. The CDR3 runs to 14 residues. The germline V gene has CDR1 SGHDN and CDR2 FVKESK. CDR3 region: CASSRLRSSYEQYF. As DNA, the CDR3 is TGTGCCAGCAGCCGACTCAGGTCCTCCTACGAGCAGTACTTC.

The chain is built from TRBV7-9 and TRBJ1-2; D call uncertain. This CDR3 is built from 17 residues. V gave up 4 bases and J gave up 0 bases, with 18 bases separating them. Germline CDR1 reads SEHNR; CDR2 reads FQNEAQ (reference sequence). The CDR3 bases are TGTGCCAGCAGCTCCCCCGGCACGGGGTCCTCTAACTATGGCTACACCTTC. Protein product: CASSSPGTGSSNYGYTF.

This clonotype was seen a few times. This rearrangement joins TRBV29-1 to TRBJ1-5, with 8 bases that match TRBD1. CDR3 length: 15 amino acids. Germline values: CDR1 SQVTM, CDR2 ANQGSEA. The junction had 10 bases not matched to a gene; V was cut back by 6 bases and J by 3 bases. CDR3 nucleotide sequence: TGCAGCGTCGGGACAGGCGTAGGGGCCAATCAGCCCCAGCATTTT. Translated: CSVGTGVGANQPQHF.

This clonotype was counted a few times. The chain carries TRBV7-9 and TRBJ1-6; D call uncertain. The CDR3 extends over 13 amino acids. CDR1 is SEHNR and CDR2 is FQNEAQ in the germline V gene (reference sequence). V lost 6 bases and J 8 bases, leaving 11 bases between the germline ends. CDR3 region: CASSSSSHSPLHF. For the CDR3, the DNA is TGTGCCAGCAGTTCTTCCTCCCATTCACCCCTCCACTTT. The full variable domain, completed using reference TRBV7-9 and TRBJ1-6, is DTGVSQNPRHKITKRGQNVTFRCDPISEHNRLYWYRQTLGQGPEFLTYFQNEAQLEKSRLLSDRFSAERPKGSFSTLEIQRTEQGDSAMYLCASSSSSHSPLHFGNGTRLTVT.